This entry lists 9 T cell receptor beta chains sequenced from one sample in a study of blood T cell repertoires in COVID-19. Using immunoSEQ multiplex PCR, the repertoire was profiled, and TCRdb retains in-frame clones only, with some absent. The sample contains approximately 170,000 clones, around 82% of which appear only once. The sequenced sample was peripheral blood. The receptor source for this set is a human donor with acute or convalescent COVID-19. The donor label of this sample is uncertain.

CDR3 protein: CASNERGEIEETQYF. The CDR3 region has the DNA TGCGCCAGCAACGAACGGGGGGAGATTGAGGAGACCCAGTACTTC. The chain uses TRBV5-1 and TRBJ2-5, with TRBD2 identical over 7 bases. The V and J ends lost 6 bases and 5 bases, in that order; junction bases with no gene match: 13. This CDR3 comprises 15 residues. Germline lookup yields CDR1 SGHRS and CDR2 YFSETQ. Complete variable domain (other parts from reference TRBV5-1 and TRBJ2-5): KAGVTQTPRYLIKTRGQQVTLSCSPISGHRSVSWYQQTPGQGLQFLFEYFSETQRNKGNFPGRFSGRQFSNSRSEMNVSTLELGDSALYLCASNERGEIEETQYFGPGTRLLVL.

This clone was seen once. The chain couples TRBV5-1 to TRBJ2-5, with D perhaps TRBD2 (6 bases). Looked up from germline, CDR1 is SGHRS and CDR2 is YFSETQ. The V gene lost 1 base and the J gene lost 0 bases, with 10 bases spanning the gap. The CDR3 sequence is 15 residues long. The DNA of the CDR3 is TGCGCCAGCAGCTTGCAGGGACTCAACCAAGAGACCCAGTACTTC. Its protein is CASSLQGLNQETQYF.

This clone was counted a single time. This rearrangement joins TRBV7-2 to TRBJ1-2; 8 nucleotides match TRBD1. From germline, CDR1 is SGHTA and CDR2 FQGNSA. The CDR3 contains 16 residues. With 1 base clipped from V and 2 bases from J, the junction kept 6 bases outside the gene matches. The CDR3 DNA sequence: TGTGCCAGCAGCTTAGTTACAGGGGGGAGAAACTATGGCTACACCTTC. It yields the protein CASSLVTGGRNYGYTF.

The chain combines TRBV2 with TRBJ1-2; 7 bases agree with TRBD1. The ends lost 2 bases at V and 8 bases at J; junction bases unmatched: 14. The CDR3 loop spans 16 amino acids. CDR1 and CDR2 from the germline V gene are SNHLY and FYNNEI. The CDR3 coding sequence is TGTGCCAGCAGTGAACGCAGCGGCCAGGGGGAGAGGGGCTACACCTTC. Its translation: CASSERSGQGERGYTF.

The V gene is TRBV7-9, the J gene TRBJ2-1; D might be TRBD2 (6 bases). Germline V lookup: CDR1 SEHNR, CDR2 FQNEAQ (reference sequence). The CDR3 extends over 17 amino acids. V lost 1 base and J lost 7, with 20 bases in between. The CDR3 DNA follows: TGTGCCAGCAGCTTAGATTCCCCCGCGACTAGACGTAATGAGCAGTTCTTC. Its translation is CASSLDSPATRRNEQFF.

This clone was found once. The chain joins TRBV7-3 to TRBJ2-1, with TRBD2 matching over 7 bases. Losses at the gene ends were 5 bases for V and 2 bases for J; bases not matched to a gene: 6. This CDR3 region has 15 residues. The V gene's germline CDR1 is SGHTA and CDR2 FQGTGA. This CDR3 reads CASSIGAGTYNEQFF. As DNA, the CDR3 is TGTGCCAGCAGCATCGGAGCGGGGACCTACAATGAGCAGTTCTTC.

The V gene is TRBV4-1, the J gene TRBJ1-6; D perhaps matches TRBD1 (6 bases). This CDR3 has 15 residues. The germline gives CDR1 MGHRA, CDR2 YSYEKL. V was pared by 2 bases and J by 8 bases, with 13 bases between. Here the CDR3 reads CASSQPVNRDSPLHF. The DNA of the CDR3 is TGCGCCAGCAGCCAACCGGTAAACAGGGATTCACCCCTCCACTTT.

This sequence joins TRBV7-2 and TRBJ2-1; possibly TRBD1 for D (6 bases). The CDR3 contains 14 residues. Germline V gene sequence: CDR1 SGHTA, CDR2 FQGNSA. Trimming left V 4 bases short and J 8 bases short, with 15 bases between. The CDR3 sequence is CASSSSPRGHEQFF. In DNA, the CDR3 is TGTGCCAGCAGCTCCAGCCCCAGGGGTCATGAGCAGTTCTTC.

The chain joins TRBV2 to TRBJ1-1, with 7 nucleotides matching TRBD1. CDR1 is SNHLY and CDR2 is FYNNEI in the germline V gene. V lost 7 bases, J lost 7 bases, and 12 bases stayed unmatched. The CDR3 totals 14 residues. The CDR3 DNA reads TGTGCCAGCAAAGAGGGGGCGAGAGTTAATGAAGCTTTCTTT. Its protein product is CASKEGARVNEAFF.